The clone carrying this T cell receptor beta chain occurred once. These data originate in a study of blood T cell repertoires in COVID-19. In the study overall: In each case, the material was cDNA or gDNA derived from T cells, B-cell-depleted T cells, or PBMCs.

The germline V gene has CDR1 MNHEY and CDR2 SVGAGI. The CDR3 consists of 16 residues. V lost 2 bases to trimming and J lost 3 bases; unmatched junction nucleotides: 0. Original processing methods: For nucleated cells, counts were estimated from reference gene primer amplification. The repertoire was sequenced with immunoSEQ multiplex PCR; TCRdb's copy has only in-frame clones and lacks some. V, J and clone size reflect that table, while D and trimming were determined from the DNA. The sample holds 88,000 or so clones, 85% seen once. This sequence joins TRBV6-5 and TRBJ2-3; 15 positions agree with TRBD2. This receptor was obtained from a man in his sixties with acute or convalescent COVID-19. The sequencing input was peripheral blood. The CDR3 sequence: CASSYGTSGRTDTQYF. The CDR3 coding sequence is TGTGCCAGCAGTTACGGGACTAGCGGGAGGACAGATACGCAGTATTTT.